A selection of T cell receptor beta chains follows, all from one sample in a study of spatial heterogeneity in lung cancer. TCRdb itself ran the 5' RACE reads through MiXCR, one entry per CDR3 protein. The repertoire holds about 39,000 distinct CDR3 sequences, 5.8% seen once, with about 9.9% in the top ten. The starting material was PBMCs, obtained at surgery. The source of these receptors is a male donor with early-stage non-small cell lung cancer. The CDR3 runs from the conserved cysteine through the conserved F or W. Fields, in order: D gene, J gene, clone size, V gene, CDR3 DNA, CDR3 protein. The D gene is left open where the match is weak. Clone size is stated in some rows and not others, as once, few, many or a class when expanded.

d_call: TRBD2
j_call: TRBJ2-1
clone_size: few
v_call: TRBV3-1
cdr3_nt: TGTGCCAGCAGCCAGCAGGGAGGGTCCTACAATGAGCAGTTCTTC
cdr3_aa: CASSQQGGSYNEQFF

d_call: .
j_call: TRBJ1-3
clone_size: .
v_call: TRBV6-5
cdr3_nt: TGTGCCAGCACCACCACCGCAGGGTTTTCAGGAAACACCATATATTTT
cdr3_aa: CASTTTAGFSGNTIYF

d_call: .
j_call: TRBJ2-7
clone_size: many
v_call: TRBV5-1
cdr3_nt: TGCGCCAGCAGCTTGGCCGCAGGGCGACGAGAGCAGTACTTC
cdr3_aa: CASSLAAGRREQYF

d_call: TRBD1
j_call: TRBJ1-1
clone_size: many
v_call: TRBV19
cdr3_nt: TGTGCCAGTAGGGACCGGGACAGGGACACTGAAGCTTTCTTT
cdr3_aa: CASRDRDRDTEAFF

d_call: .
j_call: TRBJ2-5
clone_size: .
v_call: TRBV28
cdr3_nt: TGTGCCAGCAGTTCTCCGGGGACACCGCAAGAGACCCAGTACTTC
cdr3_aa: CASSSPGTPQETQYF

d_call: TRBD1
j_call: TRBJ1-1
clone_size: many
v_call: TRBV10-3
cdr3_nt: TGTGCCATCAGTCGGGGACAGGGTTTTAACACTGAAGCTTTCTTT
cdr3_aa: CAISRGQGFNTEAFF

d_call: .
j_call: TRBJ2-3
clone_size: many
v_call: TRBV5-1
cdr3_nt: TGCGCCAGCAGCTTGGAGCAGACCACAGATACGCAGTATTTT
cdr3_aa: CASSLEQTTDTQYF

d_call: TRBD2
j_call: TRBJ2-1
clone_size: .
v_call: TRBV3-1
cdr3_nt: TGTGCCAGCAGCCAAGATGGTAGCGGGCGGAGATACAATGAGCAGTTCTTC
cdr3_aa: CASSQDGSGRRYNEQFF

d_call: .
j_call: TRBJ1-5
clone_size: few
v_call: TRBV3-1
cdr3_nt: TGTGCCAGCAGCCAAGATGGGTCGCAGCCCCAGCATTTT
cdr3_aa: CASSQDGSQPQHF

d_call: .
j_call: TRBJ2-7
clone_size: .
v_call: TRBV15
cdr3_nt: TGTGCCACCAGCAGAGATCGGGCATTTTCCTACGAGCAGTACTTC
cdr3_aa: CATSRDRAFSYEQYF

d_call: .
j_call: TRBJ2-3
clone_size: many
v_call: TRBV5-1
cdr3_nt: TGCGCCAGCAGCGCTCGACAGCGCACAGATACGCAGTATTTT
cdr3_aa: CASSARQRTDTQYF

d_call: TRBD1
j_call: TRBJ1-5
clone_size: many
v_call: TRBV20-1
cdr3_nt: TGCAGTGCATATATGGGACAGCTCAATCAGCCCCAGCATTTT
cdr3_aa: CSAYMGQLNQPQHF

d_call: TRBD1
j_call: TRBJ1-1
clone_size: many
v_call: TRBV19
cdr3_nt: TGTGCCAGTATCCCGGGACAGCTAAACACTGAAGCTTTCTTT
cdr3_aa: CASIPGQLNTEAFF

d_call: .
j_call: TRBJ2-7
clone_size: .
v_call: TRBV27
cdr3_nt: TGTGCCAGCAGTTTATCGGTGAGGTCCTACGAGCAGTACTTC
cdr3_aa: CASSLSVRSYEQYF

d_call: TRBD2
j_call: TRBJ2-2
clone_size: many
v_call: TRBV7-8
cdr3_nt: TGTGCCAGCAGCGGGGCGGGGGAATCCGGGGAGCTGTTTTTT
cdr3_aa: CASSGAGESGELFF

d_call: .
j_call: TRBJ2-7
clone_size: many
v_call: TRBV6-2/TRBV6-3
cdr3_nt: TGTGCCAGCAAGGCCAGGGTCTCCTACGAGCAGTACTTC
cdr3_aa: CASKARVSYEQYF

d_call: .
j_call: TRBJ2-3
clone_size: many
v_call: TRBV4-3
cdr3_nt: TGCGCCAGCAGCCAAGATCATGCCCGAACGCAGTATTTT
cdr3_aa: CASSQDHARTQYF

d_call: TRBD1
j_call: TRBJ2-7
clone_size: .
v_call: TRBV3-1
cdr3_nt: TGTGCCAGCAGCCAAAGGCAACCGGGACAGGGGCGCTACGAGCAGTACTTC
cdr3_aa: CASSQRQPGQGRYEQYF

d_call: TRBD1
j_call: TRBJ2-7
clone_size: many
v_call: TRBV3-1
cdr3_nt: TGTGCCAGCAGCCAACTACAGGGGTACGAGCAGTACTTC
cdr3_aa: CASSQLQGYEQYF

d_call: .
j_call: TRBJ1-3
clone_size: few
v_call: TRBV2
cdr3_nt: TGTGCCAGCAGTGAAGCGGCGGGGATAACCGGAAACACCATATATTTT
cdr3_aa: CASSEAAGITGNTIYF

d_call: .
j_call: TRBJ2-7
clone_size: few
v_call: TRBV5-1
cdr3_nt: TGCGCCAGCAGCTCTCCAATTACAGGAAAACAGATCTACGAGCAGTACTTC
cdr3_aa: CASSSPITGKQIYEQYF

d_call: TRBD2
j_call: TRBJ2-4
clone_size: few
v_call: TRBV6-1
cdr3_nt: TGTGCCAGCGGGGGGGTGCAGGTGGCCAAAAACATTCAGTACTTC
cdr3_aa: CASGGVQVAKNIQYF

d_call: TRBD1
j_call: TRBJ2-7
clone_size: .
v_call: TRBV2
cdr3_nt: TGTGCCAGCAGTGGATTGACAGGGGATGACTACGAGCAGTACTTC
cdr3_aa: CASSGLTGDDYEQYF

d_call: TRBD1
j_call: TRBJ1-5
clone_size: few
v_call: TRBV20-1
cdr3_nt: TGCAGTGCTACCCGGACAGGGGTTAGCAATCAGCCCCAGCATTTT
cdr3_aa: CSATRTGVSNQPQHF

d_call: .
j_call: TRBJ2-3
clone_size: .
v_call: TRBV3-1
cdr3_nt: TGTGCCAGCAGCCAAGGGATCGGGAGCACAGATACGCAGTATTTT
cdr3_aa: CASSQGIGSTDTQYF

d_call: .
j_call: TRBJ2-3
clone_size: few
v_call: TRBV4-1
cdr3_nt: TGCGCCAGCAGCGGAGGGAAGGGGGATACGCAGTATTTT
cdr3_aa: CASSGGKGDTQYF

d_call: TRBD1
j_call: TRBJ1-1
clone_size: many
v_call: TRBV4-3
cdr3_nt: TGCGCCAGCAGCCAAGATCTGAGGACAGGGGGGGTGAACACTGAAGCTTTCTTT
cdr3_aa: CASSQDLRTGGVNTEAFF

d_call: .
j_call: TRBJ2-2
clone_size: many
v_call: TRBV18
cdr3_nt: TGTGCCAGCTCAGCTCTACAGGGAGACACCGGGGAGCTGTTTTTT
cdr3_aa: CASSALQGDTGELFF

d_call: .
j_call: TRBJ1-4
clone_size: many
v_call: TRBV11-2
cdr3_nt: TGTGCCAGCGCGGGACGGGGAGCTAATGAAAAACTGTTTTTT
cdr3_aa: CASAGRGANEKLFF